This T cell receptor beta chain was sequenced in a study of cytomegalovirus exposure and HLA in healthy donors. Study conclusions and caveats: Earlier analysis found most TCR beta V segments productive about 90% or about 30% of the time. It was only CMV serostatus that was available as immune exposure information.

A note on this clone: The antigen is unknown.

Primers: 60 Vbeta forward and 13 Jbeta reverse. Sequencing was performed with immunoSEQ multiplex PCR; in TCRdb, only in-frame clones are kept and a portion is missing. The sample contains 130,000 or so clones, over 70% of which appear only once. The V segment lost 0 bases and the J segment 5 bases; nucleotides outside the gene matches: 10. This CDR3 region has 16 residues. Per the germline V gene, CDR1 is MGHRA and CDR2 is YSYEKL. Sample: PBMCs. The TCR sequence derives from a woman aged 18-29 years in good health and CMV-seronegative. The chain joins TRBV4-1 to TRBJ2-7; 7 nucleotides agree with TRBD1. DNA of the CDR3: TGCGCCAGCAGCCAAGAAGGGACAGTGTACGGCGACGAGCAGTACTTC. It codes for CASSQEGTVYGDEQYF.